The rows below give T cell receptor beta chains drawn from one sample of a study of CD8 T cells in Susac syndrome. In TCRdb, the immunoSEQ multiplex PCR reads were re-called with MiXCR into one record per CDR3 protein. The sample lists tens of thousands of distinct CDR3 sequences, roughly 94% occurring once. The sample consisted of CD4+ T cells from PBMCs. These receptors came from a human donor with Susac syndrome. Each CDR3 is given with its conserved first and last residue. Fields, in order: J gene, V gene, D gene, clone size, CDR3 protein, CDR3 DNA. A D gene is named only where the DNA matches it firmly. Part of the rows lack a size; the others show once, few, many or a class for expanded clones.

>TRBJ1-5|TRBV20-1|.|.
CSAGSGNQPQHF
TGCAGTGCAGGGTCAGGCAATCAGCCCCAGCATTTT
>TRBJ1-4|TRBV20-1|.|.
CSAARDRTEKLFF
TGCAGTGCTGCTCGAGACAGGACGGAAAAACTGTTTTTT
>TRBJ2-1|TRBV11-3|.|once
CASSTEASDNEQFF
TGTGCCAGCAGCACCGAGGCGTCCGACAATGAGCAGTTCTTC
>TRBJ2-3|TRBV20-1|.|.
CSARGAGAHTDTQYF
TGCAGTGCTAGAGGGGCGGGGGCCCACACAGATACGCAGTATTTT
>TRBJ1-6|TRBV12-3/TRBV12-4|.|.
CASRSRRVTNSPLHF
TGTGCCAGCAGGTCCCGCAGGGTGACTAATTCACCCCTCCACTTT
>TRBJ2-7|TRBV15|.|.
CATSRDRGRGYEQYF
TGTGCCACCAGCAGAGATCGGGGGCGCGGGTACGAGCAGTACTTC
>TRBJ2-1|TRBV28|.|.
CASSSTGTVSYNEQFF
TGTGCCAGCAGTTCCACCGGGACCGTCTCCTACAATGAGCAGTTCTTC
>TRBJ2-3|TRBV5-1|.|.
CASSLESLDTQYF
TGCGCCAGCAGCTTGGAATCTCTCGATACGCAGTATTTT
>TRBJ2-3|TRBV19|TRBD2|.
CASSLAGRGTDTQYF
TGTGCCAGTAGTTTAGCAGGGAGGGGCACAGATACGCAGTATTTT
>TRBJ2-1|TRBV12-3/TRBV12-4|.|.
CASSLRRLPYNEQFF
TGTGCCAGCAGTTTACGGAGGCTTCCCTACAATGAGCAGTTCTTC
>TRBJ1-1|TRBV20-1|.|.
CSARDATNTEAFF
TGCAGTGCTAGAGACGCTACGAACACTGAAGCTTTCTTT
>TRBJ2-4|TRBV5-1|.|once
CASSPTEGSGSLAKNIQYF
TGCGCCAGCAGCCCGACCGAGGGTAGTGGAAGCCTAGCCAAAAACATTCAGTACTTC
>TRBJ2-1|TRBV7-2|.|.
CASSLLGDEQFF
TGTGCCAGCAGCTTACTAGGAGATGAGCAGTTCTTC
>TRBJ2-3|TRBV18|TRBD2|few
CASSPPSGGLTDTQYF
TGTGCCAGCTCACCACCTAGCGGGGGACTCACAGATACGCAGTATTTT
>TRBJ1-6|TRBV7-2|TRBD1|.
CASSPMGQSYSPLHF
TGTGCCAGCAGCCCAATGGGACAGAGTTATTCACCCCTCCACTTT
>TRBJ1-1|TRBV4-1|.|.
CASSHLGQMNTEAFF
TGCGCCAGCAGCCACTTGGGGCAAATGAACACTGAAGCTTTCTTT
>TRBJ2-5|TRBV5-1|.|.
CASSLAGGAEETQYF
TGCGCCAGCAGCTTGGCCGGAGGGGCGGAAGAGACCCAGTACTTC
>TRBJ2-5|TRBV4-3|.|.
CASSQDYREGETQYF
TGCGCCAGCAGCCAAGATTACAGGGAAGGCGAGACCCAGTACTTC
>TRBJ2-3|TRBV3-1|.|once
CASSRRRDPGDTQYF
TGTGCCAGCAGCCGAAGGAGGGACCCAGGAGATACGCAGTATTTT
>TRBJ1-1|TRBV27|.|.
CASSLRGDTEAFF
TGTGCCAGCAGTTTAAGGGGAGACACTGAAGCTTTCTTT
>TRBJ1-6|TRBV9|.|once
CASSVAGTGSSPLHF
TGTGCCAGCAGCGTAGCCGGGACCGGCTCCTCTCCACTCCACTTT
>TRBJ2-5|TRBV5-1|.|.
CASTSGPETQYF
TGCGCCAGCACCAGTGGGCCGGAGACCCAGTACTTC
>TRBJ2-5|TRBV7-8|TRBD1|.
CASSRLRDREWWETQYF
TGTGCCAGCAGCCGACTCCGGGACAGGGAGTGGTGGGAGACCCAGTACTTC
>TRBJ2-7|TRBV6-6|.|.
CASSPRGGREQYF
TGTGCCAGCAGTCCCAGGGGGGGACGCGAGCAGTACTTC
>TRBJ1-2|TRBV20-1|TRBD1|.
CSARGQGAGYTF
TGCAGTGCTAGAGGACAGGGGGCTGGCTACACCTTC
>TRBJ1-4|TRBV28|.|once
CASSLGGGNEKLFF
TGTGCCAGCAGTTTAGGGGGAGGGAATGAAAAACTGTTTTTT
>TRBJ2-7|TRBV30|TRBD1|.
CAWNDRGSGEQYF
TGTGCCTGGAACGACAGGGGATCGGGCGAGCAGTACTTC
>TRBJ2-1|TRBV12-3/TRBV12-4|TRBD2|few
CASSLGGNEQFF
TGTGCCAGCAGTTTGGGGGGGAATGAGCAGTTCTTC
>TRBJ1-6|TRBV4-3|.|.
CASSQSDGPLHF
TGCGCCAGCAGCCAATCGGACGGGCCCCTCCACTTT
>TRBJ1-3|TRBV3-1|.|.
CASSQVAVGFRDTIYF
TGTGCCAGCAGCCAAGTGGCAGTCGGGTTCCGGGACACCATATATTTT
>TRBJ2-1|TRBV9|TRBD2|once
CASSTSGGAHNEQFF
TGTGCCAGCAGCACTAGCGGGGGGGCCCACAATGAGCAGTTCTTC
>TRBJ2-1|TRBV29-1|.|.
CSVEDIGIYNEQFF
TGCAGCGTTGAAGACATCGGTATATACAATGAGCAGTTCTTC
>TRBJ2-7|TRBV12-3/TRBV12-4|.|.
CASSFPGQYYEQYF
TGTGCCAGCAGTTTCCCGGGACAATACTACGAGCAGTACTTC
>TRBJ1-1|TRBV5-4|.|.
CASSLVVGGPTMNTEAFF
TGTGCCAGCAGCTTGGTGGTTGGGGGCCCAACTATGAACACTGAAGCTTTCTTT
>TRBJ2-7|TRBV3-1|.|.
CASSQDGQREQYF
TGTGCCAGCAGCCAAGATGGTCAGCGGGAGCAGTACTTC
>TRBJ2-1|TRBV10-2|.|.
CASSEIGGRSSYNEQFF
TGCGCCAGCAGTGAGATAGGGGGGCGGAGCTCCTACAATGAGCAGTTCTTC
>TRBJ2-7|TRBV7-2|TRBD2|.
CASSRTSGGNEQYF
TGTGCCAGCAGCCGGACTAGCGGGGGCAACGAGCAGTACTTC
>TRBJ2-5|TRBV18|TRBD2|.
CASSRLSGAQETQYF
TGTGCCAGCTCACGCCTTAGCGGGGCCCAAGAGACCCAGTACTTC
>TRBJ2-1|TRBV6-2/TRBV6-3|TRBD1|.
CASSYSGQAYNEQFF
TGTGCCAGCAGTTACTCGGGACAGGCGTACAATGAGCAGTTCTTC
>TRBJ1-5|TRBV30|.|.
CAWSQGIYQPQHF
TGTGCCTGGAGTCAGGGGATCTATCAGCCCCAGCATTTT
>TRBJ2-3|TRBV9|TRBD2|.
CASSVGAGGPPDTQYF
TGTGCCAGCAGCGTAGGAGCGGGGGGGCCCCCAGATACGCAGTATTTT
>TRBJ2-7|TRBV29-1|TRBD1|.
CSVERWDSTYEQYF
TGCAGCGTTGAACGATGGGACAGCACCTACGAGCAGTACTTC
>TRBJ2-7|TRBV23-1|TRBD2|.
CASARERGAQEEQYF
TGCGCCAGCGCCAGGGAGCGGGGGGCCCAAGAGGAGCAGTACTTC
>TRBJ2-4|TRBV4-1|.|.
CASSQDRGAKNIQYF
TGCGCCAGCAGCCAAGATCGGGGGGCCAAAAACATTCAGTACTTC
>TRBJ2-5|TRBV29-1|.|once
CSVEEVRETQYF
TGCAGCGTTGAAGAGGTGAGAGAGACCCAGTACTTC
>TRBJ2-2|TRBV11-2|.|.
CASSLDLGLPKNGELFF
TGTGCCAGCAGCTTAGATTTAGGACTCCCTAAAAACGGGGAGCTGTTTTTT
>TRBJ1-3|TRBV30|.|.
CAWSGYSGSGNTIYF
TGTGCCTGGAGTGGTTATTCGGGCTCTGGAAACACCATATATTTT
>TRBJ2-3|TRBV4-2|TRBD2|.
CASSQEGGAGEFADTQYF
TGTGCCAGCAGCCAAGAGGGGGGAGCGGGGGAATTCGCAGATACGCAGTATTTT
>TRBJ2-6|TRBV28|.|.
CASSLLISGANVLTF
TGTGCCAGCAGTTTACTCATCTCTGGGGCCAACGTCCTGACTTTC
>TRBJ2-6|TRBV30|.|once
CASGGDISGANVLTF
TGTGCTTCAGGGGGGGATATCTCTGGGGCCAACGTCCTGACTTTC
>TRBJ2-5|TRBV27|.|.
CASGSETQYF
TGTGCCAGCGGTTCGGAGACCCAGTACTTC
>TRBJ2-6|TRBV19|.|.
CASSGGANVLTF
TGTGCCAGTAGCGGCGGGGCCAACGTCCTGACTTTC
>TRBJ2-1|TRBV30|.|.
CAWSPQVNEQFF
TGTGCCTGGAGTCCCCAGGTCAATGAGCAGTTCTTC
>TRBJ1-1|TRBV11-2|.|.
CASSLRSGIIVEAFF
TGTGCCAGCAGCTTAAGATCAGGGATTATTGTTGAAGCTTTCTTT
>TRBJ2-2|TRBV4-2|.|.
CASSQDLGAGELFF
TGTGCCAGCAGCCAAGATTTGGGGGCCGGGGAGCTGTTTTTT
>TRBJ1-2|TRBV9|.|.
CASLGTKGGDGYTF
TGTGCCAGCCTGGGGACTAAGGGCGGTGATGGCTACACCTTC
>TRBJ2-4|TRBV7-2|TRBD1|.
CASSGRDRVGVLAKNIQYF
TGTGCCAGCAGCGGCCGGGACAGGGTCGGCGTATTAGCCAAAAACATTCAGTACTTC